The rows below give T cell receptor beta chains drawn from one sample of a study of a mutant IDH1 vaccine in newly diagnosed glioma. Some clones are missing from TCRdb's copy, which holds only in-frame ones; the method was immunoSEQ multiplex PCR. The sample includes tens of thousands of clones, roughly four fifths of them seen just once. Sample: PBMCs, taken from a glioma patient treated with radiotherapy, temozolomide or both. These receptors were collected from a man aged 35-49 years with glioma. Some clones in this sample may be carry-over from other donors' samples. CDR3s include the opening cysteine and the closing phenylalanine or tryptophan. The D gene is left open where the match is weak. Expanded clones get a size class; other rows say once, few or many, or leave the size out.

clone_size	v_call	j_call	d_call	cdr3_nt	cdr3_aa
-	TRBV19	TRBJ2-2	TRBD1	TGTGCCAGTAGTCCCTCGGACAGGGTTGGCGGGGAGCTGTTTTTT	CASSPSDRVGGELFF
-	TRBV6-7	TRBJ1-5	TRBD1	TGTGCCAGCAGTTGCACAGACAGGGGAGTGCAGCCCCAGCATTTT	CASSCTDRGVQPQHF
-	TRBV6-6	TRBJ1-4	-	TGTGCCAGCAGCACACCCTCCGATGAAAAACTGTTTTTT	CASSTPSDEKLFF
-	TRBV13	TRBJ2-1	TRBD1	TGTGCCAGCAGCCAACAGGGGCAGATCTACAATGAGCAGTTCTTC	CASSQQGQIYNEQFF
-	TRBV18	TRBJ1-5	-	TGTGCCAGCTCACCGACTAACAATCAGCCCCAGCATTTT	CASSPTNNQPQHF
-	TRBV7-8	TRBJ2-7	-	TGTGCCAGCAGCCCATTGACGGAGAACTCCTACGAGCAGTACTTC	CASSPLTENSYEQYF
-	TRBV7-9	TRBJ2-2	TRBD2	TGTGCCAGCAGCTTTGCCAGCGGGGGGTTCACCGGGGAGCTGTTTTTT	CASSFASGGFTGELFF
-	TRBV6-5	TRBJ2-6	-	TGTGCCAGCAGTCCCTTGACAGGGGCCAACGTCCTGACTTTC	CASSPLTGANVLTF
-	TRBV6-6	TRBJ2-1	TRBD2	TGTGCCAGCAGTGCTAGCGGGGGGGCCTCCTACAATGAGCAGTTCTTC	CASSASGGASYNEQFF
-	TRBV6-6	TRBJ2-7	TRBD2	TGTGCCAGCAGTAACGATGGACTAGCGGGGAAAAACGAGCAGTACTTC	CASSNDGLAGKNEQYF
-	TRBV4-1	TRBJ1-2	TRBD1	TGCGCCAGCAGCCAAGGCCCCGGACAGGGGTCCTATGGCTACACCTTC	CASSQGPGQGSYGYTF
-	TRBV5-6	TRBJ2-1	TRBD1	TGTGCCAGCAGCTTACCGGGACAGGGGGCGATGAATGAGCAGTTCTTC	CASSLPGQGAMNEQFF
-	TRBV7-9	TRBJ2-7	-	TGTGCCAGCAGCTTAGTTGGGGACATCTACGAGCAGTACTTC	CASSLVGDIYEQYF
-	TRBV5-1	TRBJ1-4	-	TGCGCCAGCAGCCCTGGGACAACAACTAATGAAAAACTGTTTTTT	CASSPGTTTNEKLFF
once	TRBV30	TRBJ1-1	-	TGTGCCTGGAGTGTAGGGCAGAAGAACACTGAAGCTTTCTTT	CAWSVGQKNTEAFF
-	TRBV5-4	TRBJ1-2	-	TGTGCCAGCAGCCCCGACAGCTACTATGGCTACACCTTC	CASSPDSYYGYTF
once	TRBV4-1	TRBJ1-5	-	TGCGCCAGCAGCCAAGCGGCGCTTAGCAATCAGCCCCAGCATTTT	CASSQAALSNQPQHF
-	TRBV30	TRBJ1-1	-	TGTGCCTGGGGGGCCCTGAACACTGAAGCTTTCTTT	CAWGALNTEAFF
-	TRBV4-1	TRBJ1-5	-	TGCGCCAGCAGCCAAGGGTACGGAAGCAATCAGCCCCAGCATTTT	CASSQGYGSNQPQHF
-	TRBV27	TRBJ1-1	TRBD1	TGTGCCAGCAGTCCCCAGGACAGGGTGGAGACTGAAGCTTTCTTT	CASSPQDRVETEAFF
-	TRBV6-1	TRBJ1-2	-	TGTGCCAGCAGTGAAGCCCGGACCTATGGCTACACCTTC	CASSEARTYGYTF
-	TRBV5-1	TRBJ1-5	-	TGCGCCAGCCGTCAGGGATTCGATCAGCCCCAGCATTTT	CASRQGFDQPQHF
once	TRBV5-1	TRBJ1-1	-	TGCGCCAGCAGCCCTCTTGGCACTGAAGCTTTCTTT	CASSPLGTEAFF
once	TRBV7-8	TRBJ2-7	TRBD1	TGTGCCAGCAGCTTAGAGGACAGGGTAACGCGGGAGCAGTACTTC	CASSLEDRVTREQYF
-	TRBV5-1	TRBJ2-3	-	TGCGCCAGCAGATCCGCAGATACGCAGTATTTT	CASRSADTQYF
-	TRBV2	TRBJ1-2	-	TGTGCCAGCAGCGGCAACCCGCGGGTGGCAGGGCGAGGCTACACCTTC	CASSGNPRVAGRGYTF
few	TRBV4-1	TRBJ1-4	-	TGCGCCAGCAGCCAGATAACTCGGGTGTCGGCTAATGAAAAACTGTTTTTT	CASSQITRVSANEKLFF
-	TRBV19	TRBJ2-2	-	TGTGCCAGTAGTATCCCCAACTCGGGCAACACCGGGGAGCTGTTTTTT	CASSIPNSGNTGELFF
-	TRBV30	TRBJ2-5	-	TGTGCCTGGAGTAATGGGGTTACGCCCCGGGAGACCCAGTACTTC	CAWSNGVTPRETQYF
once	TRBV6-1	TRBJ2-2	-	TGTGCCAGCAGTCCCGCTACCCTGCCCGGGGAGCTGTTTTTT	CASSPATLPGELFF
-	TRBV6-5	TRBJ2-2	TRBD1	TGTGCCAGCAAGGAACAGGGGGCGAACACCGGGGAGCTGTTTTTT	CASKEQGANTGELFF
-	TRBV4-1	TRBJ2-1	TRBD1	TGCGCCAGCAGCCAAGGGGACAGGTACAATGAGCAGTTCTTC	CASSQGDRYNEQFF
-	TRBV6-1	TRBJ1-1	-	TGTGCCAGCAGTGAAGATAGAGCAGGGAACACTGAAGCTTTCTTT	CASSEDRAGNTEAFF
once	TRBV7-8	TRBJ2-7	-	TGTGCCAGCGGACCCAGAGGCAATGCCTACGAGCAGTACTTC	CASGPRGNAYEQYF
-	TRBV18	TRBJ2-5	-	TGTGCCAGCTCAGACGGAACAGAAGAGACCCAGTACTTC	CASSDGTEETQYF
-	TRBV12-5	TRBJ2-6	TRBD1	TGTGCTAGTGGTTTGGGTGACAGGGCTGGGGCCAACGTCCTGACTTTC	CASGLGDRAGANVLTF
-	TRBV7-9	TRBJ2-7	-	TGTGCCAGCAGCCCGTTAAGATTC	CASSPLRF
once	TRBV6-1	TRBJ1-6	-	TGTGCCAGCAGTCCGCCGCGGACCGATAATTCACCCCTCCACTTT	CASSPPRTDNSPLHF
once	TRBV6-5	TRBJ1-1	-	TGTGCCAGCAGCCGAGGACAGTTCGAGGGTGAAGCTTTCTTT	CASSRGQFEGEAFF
-	TRBV19	TRBJ2-7	TRBD2	TGTGCCAGTATGGGGGAGGGATACTACGAGCAGTACTTC	CASMGEGYYEQYF